This T cell receptor (beta chain) was identified in a study of cytotoxic CD8 clonotypes in ibrutinib-treated CLL. General study points: There were few public clonotypes, and on treatment they contracted or stayed stable.

Trimming took 1 base from V and 3 from J, leaving 18 bases between them. This CDR3 is built from 17 residues. The germline V gene has CDR1 LGHNA and CDR2 YSLEER. This clone was recorded a few times. Its cognate antigen is unknown. Data came from immunoSEQ multiplex PCR; TCRdb stores just in-frame clones and leaves some out. The data hold some 130,000 clones, with approximately 85% observed a single time. The rearrangement joins TRBV4-3 to TRBJ1-2; D might be TRBD1 (6 bases). This TCR was sampled from a human donor with chronic lymphocytic leukemia. Sequencing used PBMCs, obtained after 24 months of ibrutinib treatment. As DNA, the CDR3 is TGCGCCAGCAGCCAAGCCCCGCGCTACAGGGCTGACTATGGCTACACCTTC. Residues: CASSQAPRYRADYGYTF.